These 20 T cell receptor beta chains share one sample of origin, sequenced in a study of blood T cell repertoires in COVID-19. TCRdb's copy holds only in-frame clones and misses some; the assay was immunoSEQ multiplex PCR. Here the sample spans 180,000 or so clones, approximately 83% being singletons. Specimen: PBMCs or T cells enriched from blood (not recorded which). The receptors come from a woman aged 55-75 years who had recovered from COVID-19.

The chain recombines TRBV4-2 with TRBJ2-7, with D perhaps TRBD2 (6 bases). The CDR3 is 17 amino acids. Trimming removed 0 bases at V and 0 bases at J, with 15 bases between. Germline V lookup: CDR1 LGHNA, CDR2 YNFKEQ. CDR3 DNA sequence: TGTGCCAGCAGCCAAGAGGGAGGAAAAAGAAGCTCCTACGAGCAGTACTTC. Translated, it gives CASSQEGGKRSSYEQYF.

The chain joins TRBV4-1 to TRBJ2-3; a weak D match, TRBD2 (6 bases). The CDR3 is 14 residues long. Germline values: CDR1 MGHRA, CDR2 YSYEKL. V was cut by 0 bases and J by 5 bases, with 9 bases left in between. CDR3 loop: CASSQDARGDTQYF. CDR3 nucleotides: TGCGCCAGCAGCCAAGACGCGCGGGGAGATACGCAGTATTTT.

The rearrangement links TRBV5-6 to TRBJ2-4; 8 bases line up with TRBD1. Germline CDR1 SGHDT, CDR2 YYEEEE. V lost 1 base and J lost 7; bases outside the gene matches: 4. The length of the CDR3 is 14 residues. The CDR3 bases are TGTGCCAGCAGCTTGAGCGCAGGGGGCAACATTCAGTACTTC. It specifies CASSLSAGGNIQYF.

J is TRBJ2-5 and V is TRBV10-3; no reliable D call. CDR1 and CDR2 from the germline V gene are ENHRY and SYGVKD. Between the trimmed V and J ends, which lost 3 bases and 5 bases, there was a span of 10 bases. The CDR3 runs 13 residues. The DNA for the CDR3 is TGTGCCATCAGTGAACGGGTCCGGGAGACCCAGTACTTC. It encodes CAISERVRETQYF.

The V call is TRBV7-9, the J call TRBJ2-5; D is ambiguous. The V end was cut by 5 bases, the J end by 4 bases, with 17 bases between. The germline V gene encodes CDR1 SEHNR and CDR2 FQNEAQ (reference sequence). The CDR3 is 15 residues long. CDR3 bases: TGTGCCAGCAGCCCGCAAAGAAGCGCCCGAGAGACCCAGTACTTC. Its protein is CASSPQRSARETQYF. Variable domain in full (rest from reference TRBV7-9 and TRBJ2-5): DTGVSQNPRHKITKRGQNVTFRCDPISEHNRLYWYRQTLGQGPEFLTYFQNEAQLEKSRLLSDRFSAERPKGSFSTLEIQRTEQGDSAMYLCASSPQRSARETQYFGPGTRLLVL.

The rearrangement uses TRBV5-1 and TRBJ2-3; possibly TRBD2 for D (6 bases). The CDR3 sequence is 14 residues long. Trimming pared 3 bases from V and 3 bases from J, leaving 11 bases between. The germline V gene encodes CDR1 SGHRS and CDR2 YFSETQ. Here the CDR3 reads CASSWRDGTDTQYF. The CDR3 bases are TGCGCCAGCAGCTGGAGGGACGGGACAGATACGCAGTATTTT.

The CDR3: CASSLSGGETQYF. The CDR3 DNA reads TGTGCCAGCAGCTTGAGCGGGGGGGAGACCCAGTACTTC. The chain combines TRBV5-5 with TRBJ2-5; 9 bases align to TRBD2. V dropped 1 base and J dropped 5; count of bases not matched to a gene: 0. The CDR3 contains 13 residues. Germline V gene data show CDR1 as SGHKS and CDR2 as YYEKEE (reference sequence).

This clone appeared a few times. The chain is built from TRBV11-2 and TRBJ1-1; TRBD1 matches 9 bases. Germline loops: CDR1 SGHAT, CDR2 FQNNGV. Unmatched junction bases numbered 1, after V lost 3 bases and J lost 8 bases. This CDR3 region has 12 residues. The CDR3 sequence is CASSFTGGEAFF. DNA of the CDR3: TGTGCCAGCAGCTTCACAGGGGGCGAAGCTTTCTTT.

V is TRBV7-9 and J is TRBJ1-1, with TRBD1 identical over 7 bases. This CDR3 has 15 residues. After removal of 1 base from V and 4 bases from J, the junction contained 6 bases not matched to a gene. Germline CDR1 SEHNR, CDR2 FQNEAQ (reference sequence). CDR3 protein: CASSLGDRAGTEAFF. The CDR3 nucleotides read TGTGCCAGCAGCTTAGGTGACAGGGCAGGCACTGAAGCTTTCTTT.

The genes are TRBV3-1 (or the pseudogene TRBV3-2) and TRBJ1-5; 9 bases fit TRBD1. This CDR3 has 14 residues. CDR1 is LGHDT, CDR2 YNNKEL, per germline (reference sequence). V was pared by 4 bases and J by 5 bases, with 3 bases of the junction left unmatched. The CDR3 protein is CASSRTGEDQPQHF. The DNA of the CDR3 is TGTGCCAGCAGCCGGACAGGGGAGGATCAGCCCCAGCATTTT.

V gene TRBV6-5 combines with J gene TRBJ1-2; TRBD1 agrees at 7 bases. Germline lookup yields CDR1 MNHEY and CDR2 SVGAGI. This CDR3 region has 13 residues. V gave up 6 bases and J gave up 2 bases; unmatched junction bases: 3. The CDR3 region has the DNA TGTGCCAGCAGAAAGGACAGGAACTATGGCTACACCTTC. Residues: CASRKDRNYGYTF.

The CDR3 coding sequence is TGTGCCAGCAGTTTAAGCAGGGACTCTTACGAGCAGTACTTC. This gives the protein CASSLSRDSYEQYF. The chain employs TRBV27 and TRBJ2-7, with D perhaps matching TRBD2 (6 bases). V dropped 2 bases and J dropped 4 bases, with 12 bases sitting between them. The CDR3 is 14 residues long. Germline loops: CDR1 MNHEY, CDR2 SMNVEV (reference sequence).

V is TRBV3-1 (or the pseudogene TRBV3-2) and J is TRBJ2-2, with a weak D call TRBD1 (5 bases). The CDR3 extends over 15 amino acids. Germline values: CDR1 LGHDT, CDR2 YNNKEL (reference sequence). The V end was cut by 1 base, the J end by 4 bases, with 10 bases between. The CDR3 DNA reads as TGTGCCAGCAGCCAAGGGACACTCATCACCGGGGAGCTGTTTTTT. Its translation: CASSQGTLITGELFF.

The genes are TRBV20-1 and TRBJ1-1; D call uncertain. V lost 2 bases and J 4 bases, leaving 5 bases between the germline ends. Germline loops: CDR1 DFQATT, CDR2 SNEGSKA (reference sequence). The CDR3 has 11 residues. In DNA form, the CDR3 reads TGCAGTGCTAGATCCGGCACTGAAGCTTTCTTT. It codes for CSARSGTEAFF.

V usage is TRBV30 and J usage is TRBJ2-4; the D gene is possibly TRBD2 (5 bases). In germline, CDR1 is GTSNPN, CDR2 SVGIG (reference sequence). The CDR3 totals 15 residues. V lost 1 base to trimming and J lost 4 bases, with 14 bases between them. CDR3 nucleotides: TGTGCCTGGAGTGGAATGTCTTGGGAGAAAAACATTCAGTACTTC. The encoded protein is CAWSGMSWEKNIQYF. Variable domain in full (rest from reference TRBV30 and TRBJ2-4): SQTIHQWPATLVQPVGSPLSLECTVEGTSNPNLYWYRQAAGRGLQLLFYSVGIGQISSEVPQNLSASRPQDRQFILSSKKLLLSDSGFYLCAWSGMSWEKNIQYFGAGTRLSVL.

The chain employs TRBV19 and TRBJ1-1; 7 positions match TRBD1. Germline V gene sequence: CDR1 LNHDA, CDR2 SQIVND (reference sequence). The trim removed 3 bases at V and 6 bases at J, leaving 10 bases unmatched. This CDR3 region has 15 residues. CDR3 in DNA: TGTGCCAGTAGTATGCAGGGGGGCGGGTCGGCTGAAGCTTTCTTT. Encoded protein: CASSMQGGGSAEAFF.

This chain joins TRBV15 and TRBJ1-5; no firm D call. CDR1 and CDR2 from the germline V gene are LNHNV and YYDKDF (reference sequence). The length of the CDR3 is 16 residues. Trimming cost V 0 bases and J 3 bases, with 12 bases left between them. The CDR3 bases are TGTGCCACCAGCAGAGATTTAATGAACACCAATCAGCCCCAGCATTTT. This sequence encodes CATSRDLMNTNQPQHF. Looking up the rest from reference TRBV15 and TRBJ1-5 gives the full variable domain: DAMVIQNPRYQVTQFGKPVTLSCSQTLNHNVMYWYQQKSSQAPKLLFHYYDKDFNNEADTPDNFQSRRPNTSFCFLDIRSPGLGDTAMYLCATSRDLMNTNQPQHFGDGTRLSIL.

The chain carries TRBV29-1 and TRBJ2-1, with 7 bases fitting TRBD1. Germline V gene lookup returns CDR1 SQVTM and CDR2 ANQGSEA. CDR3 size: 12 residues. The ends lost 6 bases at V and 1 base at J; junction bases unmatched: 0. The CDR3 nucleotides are TGCAGCGTGACAGGGTCCTACAATGAGCAGTTCTTC. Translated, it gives CSVTGSYNEQFF.

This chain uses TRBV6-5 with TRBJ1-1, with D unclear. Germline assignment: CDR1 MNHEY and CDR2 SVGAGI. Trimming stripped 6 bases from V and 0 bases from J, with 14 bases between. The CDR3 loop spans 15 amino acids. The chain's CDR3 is CASSKRQVLNTEAFF. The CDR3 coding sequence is TGTGCCAGCAGCAAGCGGCAGGTGCTGAACACTGAAGCTTTCTTT.

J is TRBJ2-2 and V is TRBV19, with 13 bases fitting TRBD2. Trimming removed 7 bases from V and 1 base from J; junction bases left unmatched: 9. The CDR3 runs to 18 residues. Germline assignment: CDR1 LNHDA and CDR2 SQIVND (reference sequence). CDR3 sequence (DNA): TGTGCCAGTACCTCACCGGGACTAGCGGGAAGGAACACCGGGGAGCTGTTTTTT. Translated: CASTSPGLAGRNTGELFF. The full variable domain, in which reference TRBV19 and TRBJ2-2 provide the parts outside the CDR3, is DGGITQSPKYLFRKEGQNVTLSCEQNLNHDAMYWYRQDPGQGLRLIYYSQIVNDFQKGDIAEGYSVSREKKESFPLTVTSAQKNPTAFYLCASTSPGLAGRNTGELFFGEGSRLTVL.